What follows are 21 T cell receptor beta chains derived from one specimen sequenced in a study of shared clonotypes between healthy human individuals. TCRdb keeps only in-frame clones here, not all; method: immunoSEQ multiplex PCR. The sample includes 2 million to 2.5 million clones, roughly 95% of them seen just once. The specimen sequenced was naive CD4+ T cells sorted from blood. Subset noted: CD45RA+ positively selected. The receptor source for this set is a man between 18 and 29 years old in good health.

The J gene is TRBJ1-1, the V gene TRBV29-1; D not certain. This CDR3 is built from 13 residues. V gave up 7 bases and J gave up 1 base, with 13 bases separating them. Germline lookup yields CDR1 SQVTM and CDR2 ANQGSEA. The DNA of the CDR3 is TGCAGCGCCCTGACTGAAGCGAACACTGAAGCTTTCTTT. This sequence encodes CSALTEANTEAFF.

This sequence joins TRBV5-1 and TRBJ2-1; D perhaps matches TRBD1 (6 bases). CDR1 is SGHRS, CDR2 YFSETQ, per germline. The CDR3 extends over 14 amino acids. Between the trimmed V and J ends, which lost 2 bases and 2 bases, there was a span of 8 bases. The CDR3 coding sequence is TGCGCCAGCAGCTTAAACAGGGCCTACAATGAGCAGTTCTTC. It is translated as CASSLNRAYNEQFF.

The V gene is TRBV28, the J gene TRBJ2-2; D might be TRBD1 (5 bases). V was cut by 2 bases and J by 4 bases, with 11 bases left in between. The CDR3 length is 15 residues. The germline CDR1 and CDR2 sequences are MDHEN and SYDVKM. CDR3 region: CASSLGQGSTGELFF. CDR3 coding DNA: TGTGCCAGCAGTTTAGGGCAGGGCAGCACCGGGGAGCTGTTTTTT.

This clone showed up just once. The V call is TRBV30, the J call TRBJ1-5; TRBD1 matches 7 bases. In germline, CDR1 is GTSNPN, CDR2 SVGIG (reference sequence). Germline trimming cut 0 bases from V and 5 bases from J; bases unmatched to any gene: 4. This CDR3 contains 14 residues. CDR3 DNA sequence: TGTGCCTGGAGTGTAGGGACAGTTGATCAGCCCCAGCATTTT. Its translation: CAWSVGTVDQPQHF.

The V call is TRBV2, the J call TRBJ2-1; 13 bases fit TRBD2. This CDR3 is 16 amino acids long. J was trimmed by 6 bases and V by 5 bases; bases with no gene match: 7. Germline CDR1 reads SNHLY; CDR2 reads FYNNEI. This CDR3 reads CASSSRTSGSGNEQFF. The DNA of the CDR3 is TGTGCCAGCAGTTCCCGGACTAGCGGGAGTGGCAATGAGCAGTTCTTC.

The chain combines TRBV5-1 with TRBJ2-7, with a possible D match to TRBD2 (5 bases). This CDR3 is built from 14 residues. Germline CDR1 reads SGHRS; CDR2 reads YFSETQ. Trimming pared 8 bases from V and 0 bases from J, leaving 15 bases between. The CDR3 DNA sequence: TGCGCCAGTCGGACTGTCTTAGGCTCCTACGAGCAGTACTTC. As protein: CASRTVLGSYEQYF.

A note on this clone: Other DNA sequences in this sample translate to the same CDR3. The chain is built from TRBV7-9 and TRBJ2-7; no firm D call. This CDR3 is built from 11 residues. Trimming shortened V by 5 bases and J by 2 bases, and 4 bases separated the two germline ends. CDR1 and CDR2 from the germline V gene are SEHNR and FQNEAQ (reference sequence). CDR3 sequence: CASSDTYEQYF. CDR3 bases: TGTGCCAGCAGCGATACCTACGAGCAGTACTTC.

The chain is built from TRBV5-1 and TRBJ1-1; no reliable D call. The CDR3 loop spans 14 amino acids. V lost 1 base and J lost 0, with 7 bases in between. The V gene's germline CDR1 is SGHRS and CDR2 YFSETQ. The CDR3, as DNA: TGCGCCAGCAGCTTGTGGCAGCTGAACACTGAAGCTTTCTTT. This encodes CASSLWQLNTEAFF.

The V gene is TRBV4-1, the J gene TRBJ1-2; TRBD1 might be the D (5 bases). CDR3 size: 16 residues. V was shortened by 0 bases and J by 5 bases, with 16 bases between the two germline ends. Germline V lookup: CDR1 MGHRA, CDR2 YSYEKL. CDR3 nucleotide sequence: TGCGCCAGCAGCCAAGAGCCCGTCAGGGCCGTATATGGCTACACCTTC. Its translation is CASSQEPVRAVYGYTF.

In its sample, this clone was seen once. This chain uses TRBV27 with TRBJ2-3; 9 bases line up with TRBD1. The CDR3 spans 13 residues. V trimming: 6 bases; J trimming: 4 bases; junction bases outside the gene matches: 2. The germline gives CDR1 MNHEY, CDR2 SMNVEV (reference sequence). CDR3 bases: TGTGCCAGCAGAAGGACAGGGGCAGATACGCAGTATTTT. Amino acids: CASRRTGADTQYF.

This sequence joins TRBV6-6 and TRBJ1-2; D may be TRBD1 (5 bases). Germline CDR1 is MNHNY and CDR2 is SVGAGI (reference sequence). CDR3 length equals 12 residues. The ends were cut back, 6 bases at V and 4 bases at J, with 9 bases in the middle. CDR3 sequence (DNA): TGTGCCAGCAGGAGACAGACCTATGGCTACACCTTC. Protein sequence: CASRRQTYGYTF.

This clone was seen a few times. V and J are TRBV10-1 and TRBJ1-1, with unresolved D. The V gene lost 0 bases and the J gene lost 4 bases, with 15 bases spanning the gap. CDR1 is WNHNN, CDR2 SYGVQD, per germline (reference sequence). The CDR3 has 16 amino acids. Here the CDR3 reads CASSESRGVGSTEAFF. The CDR3 DNA follows: TGCGCCAGCAGTGAGTCGCGGGGAGTAGGAAGCACTGAAGCTTTCTTT.

The chain is built from TRBV29-1 and TRBJ2-4, with no clear D. Per the germline V gene, CDR1 is SQVTM and CDR2 is ANQGSEA. This CDR3 has 11 amino acids. The V end was cut by 4 bases, the J end by 5 bases, with 6 bases between. The CDR3 protein is CSVGTENIQYF. As DNA, the CDR3 is TGCAGCGTTGGCACTGAAAACATTCAGTACTTC.

This chain links TRBV5-1 with TRBJ1-1; 12 bases align to TRBD1. V lost 2 bases, J lost 4 bases, and 6 bases stayed unmatched. The CDR3 sequence is 16 residues long. The V gene's germline CDR1 is SGHRS and CDR2 YFSETQ. CDR3 bases: TGCGCCAGCAGCTTCGGGACAGGGGGCGTAATCACTGAAGCTTTCTTT. Amino acid sequence: CASSFGTGGVITEAFF.

The chain carries TRBV10-3 and TRBJ1-2; TRBD1 matches at 9 bases. The V gene's germline CDR1 is ENHRY and CDR2 SYGVKD. This CDR3 contains 17 residues. V was pared by 5 bases and J by 2 bases, with 12 bases of the junction left unmatched. The CDR3: CAISQLGSGTGNYGYTF. Written as DNA, the CDR3 is TGTGCCATCAGTCAGTTAGGCTCCGGGACAGGGAACTATGGCTACACCTTC.

This clone was observed a single time. J is TRBJ1-4 and V is TRBV6-1, with 9 positions matching TRBD1. Germline CDR1 MNHNS, CDR2 SASEGT. V lost 5 bases to trimming and J lost 8 bases; unmatched junction nucleotides: 9. The CDR3 is made up of 15 amino acids. The CDR3: CASSTTGGFGEKLFF. CDR3 sequence (DNA): TGTGCCAGCAGTACAACAGGGGGCTTCGGGGAAAAACTGTTTTTT.

This clone was observed a single time. The rearrangement joins TRBV7-3 to TRBJ2-5; D might be TRBD2 (5 bases). The CDR3 covers 14 residues. Between the trimmed V and J ends, which lost 0 bases and 7 bases, there was a span of 12 bases. The germline V gene has CDR1 SGHTA and CDR2 FQGTGA. CDR3 in amino acids: CASSLTASSGTQYF. CDR3 DNA: TGTGCCAGCAGCTTAACGGCTAGCTCCGGGACCCAGTACTTC.

This clone came up a few times. Other DNA sequences within the sample encode an identical CDR3. For the CDR3, the DNA is TGTGCCAGCAGCTTAATGGGACAGGGAACTGAAGCTTTCTTT. Its protein is CASSLMGQGTEAFF. This chain uses TRBV7-9 with TRBJ1-1; 9 bases agree with TRBD1. The CDR3 length is 14 residues. With V trimmed by 2 bases and J by 5 bases, 3 bases remained unmatched. Germline CDR1 and CDR2: SEHNR and FQNEAQ (reference sequence). The whole variable domain, remainder taken from reference TRBV7-9 and TRBJ1-1, is DTGVSQNPRHKITKRGQNVTFRCDPISEHNRLYWYRQTLGQGPEFLTYFQNEAQLEKSRLLSDRFSAERPKGSFSTLEIQRTEQGDSAMYLCASSLMGQGTEAFFGQGTRLTVV.

The gene calls are TRBV7-2 and TRBJ2-7; TRBD1 might be the D (5 bases). This CDR3 has 16 amino acids. Germline V gives CDR1 SGHTA, CDR2 FQGNSA. Deletions cut 2 bases from V and 3 bases from J, with 17 bases between. This CDR3 is CASSLMRPGSYYEQYF. The CDR3 nucleotides read TGTGCCAGCAGCTTAATGCGCCCAGGGTCCTACTACGAGCAGTACTTC.

This clone was seen just once. CDR3 sequence: CASSSPGGTEAFF. CDR3 nucleotide sequence: TGTGCCAGCAGCTCCCCGGGGGGCACTGAAGCTTTCTTT. V gene TRBV7-8 combines with J gene TRBJ1-1; TRBD1 is a possible D gene (5 bases). The V gene's germline CDR1 is SGHVS and CDR2 FQNEAQ. The CDR3 consists of 13 residues. Trimming took off 4 bases at V and 4 bases at J, with 10 bases between the two ends. The complete variable domain, with remaining parts taken from reference TRBV7-8 and TRBJ1-1, reads GAGVSQSPRYKVAKRGQDVALRCDPISGHVSLFWYQQALGQGPEFLTYFQNEAQLDKSGLPSDRFFAERPEGSVSTLKIQRTQQEDSAVYLCASSSPGGTEAFFGQGTRLTVV.

This chain links TRBV28 with TRBJ1-5; TRBD1 is a possible D gene (6 bases). CDR1 and CDR2 (germline): MDHEN, SYDVKM. The CDR3 is 16 residues long. The V gene lost 6 bases and the J gene lost 3 bases, with 18 bases spanning the gap. This CDR3 is CASSSGGGKNNQPQHF. Here the CDR3 DNA reads TGTGCCAGCAGCTCGGGGGGGGGCAAGAACAATCAGCCCCAGCATTTT.